A selection of T cell receptor beta chains follows, all from one sample in a study of shared clonotypes between healthy human individuals. Sequencing used immunoSEQ multiplex PCR; TCRdb keeps in-frame clones, though not all of them. The top ten hold around 1.7% of the sample, which has millions of clones, more than 85% seen once. Sequenced sample: naive CD8+ T cells from PBMCs. These receptors came from a man aged 18 to 29 in good health. Some clones in this sample may be carry-over from other donors' samples. Each CDR3 is given with its conserved first and last residue. The D gene is left open where the match is weak. Clone size is not always given. Where it is, it says once, few, many or a class for expanded clones.

d_call | j_call | clone_size | v_call | cdr3_aa | cdr3_nt
- | TRBJ2-1 | - | TRBV6-6 | CASSYAQEYSYNEQFF | TGTGCCAGCAGTTACGCTCAGGAATACTCCTACAATGAGCAGTTCTTC
- | TRBJ2-7 | - | TRBV19 | CASTPAMGVSYEQYF | TGTGCCAGTACCCCCGCCATGGGAGTTAGCTACGAGCAGTACTTC
- | TRBJ1-1 | - | TRBV9 | CASSSGANTEAFF | TGTGCCAGCAGCTCAGGAGCCAACACTGAAGCTTTCTTT
- | TRBJ1-2 | - | TRBV19 | CASSPWALDYGYTF | TGTGCCAGTAGTCCCTGGGCCCTAGACTATGGCTACACCTTC
- | TRBJ2-3 | - | TRBV28 | CASSYTSTDTQYF | TGTGCCAGCAGTTATACTAGCACAGATACGCAGTATTTT
- | TRBJ2-5 | - | TRBV28 | CASYNSGSIGETQYF | TGTGCCAGCTACAACAGCGGCTCTATCGGTGAGACCCAGTACTTC
- | TRBJ2-7 | - | TRBV15 | CATSRGLEGATSYEQYF | TGTGCCACCAGCAGGGGGTTGGAGGGGGCCACTTCCTACGAGCAGTACTTC
- | TRBJ1-2 | - | TRBV9 | CASSGPAQGTLNYGYTF | TGTGCCAGCAGCGGCCCCGCCCAGGGGACCCTTAACTATGGCTACACCTTC
TRBD1 | TRBJ2-5 | - | TRBV19 | CASSMGDRGPETQYF | TGTGCCAGTAGTATGGGGGACAGGGGGCCAGAGACCCAGTACTTC
- | TRBJ1-3 | - | TRBV4-1 | CASSQANPINTIYF | TGCGCCAGCAGCCAAGCTAACCCGATAAACACCATATATTTT
- | TRBJ1-2 | once | TRBV6-1 | CASEGPNYGYTF | TGTGCCAGTGAAGGGCCCAACTATGGCTACACCTTC
- | TRBJ2-7 | - | TRBV11-2 | CASSLSGRTEQYF | TGTGCCAGCAGCTTATCGGGCAGGACCGAGCAGTACTTC
- | TRBJ2-1 | - | TRBV6-6 | CASSSPGTNNEQFF | TGTGCCAGCAGTTCGCCCGGGACCAACAATGAGCAGTTCTTC
TRBD1 | TRBJ2-2 | - | TRBV28 | CASSQQGSSGELFF | TGTGCCAGCAGTCAACAGGGGTCGTCCGGGGAGCTGTTTTTT
- | TRBJ1-1 | - | TRBV6-5 | CASSHREQGTEAFF | TGTGCCAGCAGTCACAGGGAGCAAGGCACTGAAGCTTTCTTT
- | TRBJ1-2 | - | TRBV4-1 | CASSQDVGVKNTF | TGCGCCAGCAGCCAAGATGTTGGGGTCAAGAACACCTTC
TRBD2 | TRBJ2-1 | - | TRBV10-3 | CAIGGAGDSYNEQFF | TGTGCCATCGGGGGAGCGGGAGACTCCTACAATGAGCAGTTCTTC
TRBD1 | TRBJ2-7 | - | TRBV27 | CASSFIATLTGWGEQYF | TGTGCCAGCAGTTTTATTGCGACCCTGACAGGGTGGGGCGAGCAGTACTTC
- | TRBJ1-5 | - | TRBV6-1 | CASTRGGGQPQHF | TGTGCCAGCACGAGAGGAGGGGGACAGCCCCAGCATTTT
- | TRBJ2-7 | - | TRBV6-1 | CASPDGEQYF | TGTGCCAGCCCAGACGGCGAGCAGTACTTC
- | TRBJ2-5 | - | TRBV5-1 | CASGLRGPQETQYF | TGCGCCAGCGGACTTCGGGGACCGCAAGAGACCCAGTACTTC
TRBD2 | TRBJ2-1 | - | TRBV6-5 | CASSPGRRGNEQFF | TGTGCCAGCAGCCCCGGGAGGCGGGGGAATGAGCAGTTCTTC
TRBD2 | TRBJ2-1 | - | TRBV18 | CASSRLLGDGRENNEQFF | TGTGCCAGCTCACGATTACTAGGGGACGGGAGGGAAAACAATGAGCAGTTCTTC
- | TRBJ2-3 | - | TRBV27 | CASSLSRGTDTQYF | TGTGCCAGCAGTTTATCCCGGGGTACAGATACGCAGTATTTT
- | TRBJ2-5 | - | TRBV28 | CASSPIREIQETQYF | TGTGCCAGCAGTCCTATCCGGGAGATCCAAGAGACCCAGTACTTC
TRBD2 | TRBJ2-3 | - | TRBV4-3 | CASSASLLSGRTPDTQYF | TGCGCCAGCAGCGCAAGTCTCCTCAGCGGGAGGACCCCAGATACGCAGTATTTT
TRBD1 | TRBJ2-7 | once | TRBV7-9 | CASSLDSGGQVVYEQYF | TGTGCCAGCAGCTTAGATTCCGGGGGACAGGTCGTCTACGAGCAGTACTTC
- | TRBJ1-1 | - | TRBV7-9 | CASSLAEGGTEAFF | TGTGCCAGCAGCTTAGCAGAGGGGGGGACTGAAGCTTTCTTT
TRBD1 | TRBJ2-7 | - | TRBV5-4 | CASSSATGASFYEQYF | TGTGCCAGCAGCTCCGCGACAGGGGCGTCCTTCTACGAGCAGTACTTC
- | TRBJ2-5 | once | TRBV9 | CASSVGGQDQETQYF | TGTGCCAGCAGCGTAGGCGGCCAGGACCAAGAGACCCAGTACTTC
- | TRBJ2-1 | - | TRBV19 | CASSTIQGSRAIEQFF | TGTGCCAGTAGTACAATACAGGGCTCTCGGGCTATCGAGCAGTTCTTC
- | TRBJ2-3 | - | TRBV19 | CASSIFGGSTDTQYF | TGTGCCAGTAGTATATTCGGCGGTAGCACAGATACGCAGTATTTT
- | TRBJ1-4 | - | TRBV19 | CASSIRTANEKLFF | TGTGCCAGTAGTATTAGGACAGCTAATGAAAAACTGTTTTTT
- | TRBJ2-1 | - | TRBV2 | CASSEERSSYNEQFF | TGTGCCAGCAGTGAAGAGCGGAGCTCCTACAATGAGCAGTTCTTC
- | TRBJ2-1 | - | TRBV7-9 | CASSNEIGSNEQFF | TGTGCCAGCAGCAACGAAATCGGAAGCAATGAGCAGTTCTTC
- | TRBJ1-2 | - | TRBV9 | CASSVVGFGYTF | TGTGCCAGCAGCGTAGTTGGGTTTGGCTACACCTTC
- | TRBJ1-6 | - | TRBV25-1 | CASSGGWGNSPLHF | TGTGCCAGCAGTGGGGGGTGGGGTAATTCACCCCTCCACTTT
- | TRBJ2-1 | - | TRBV20-1 | CSARAGARTFF | TGCAGTGCTAGAGCCGGGGCTAGGACGTTCTTC
- | TRBJ1-5 | - | TRBV5-8 | CASSLTSNQPQHF | TGTGCCAGCAGCTTGACAAGCAATCAGCCCCAGCATTTT
- | TRBJ2-7 | - | TRBV9 | CASSVGWADYEQYF | TGTGCCAGCAGCGTGGGGTGGGCGGACTACGAGCAGTACTTC
TRBD1 | TRBJ1-3 | - | TRBV7-6 | CASSYGTAGNTIYF | TGTGCCAGCAGCTACGGGACAGCTGGAAACACCATATATTTT